This TCR beta chain was profiled in a study of blood T cell repertoires in COVID-19. About the research overall: COVID-19 samples from acute and convalescent phases originated in the United States, Italy and Spain.

Produced via immunoSEQ multiplex PCR; TCRdb's table is partial and in-frame only. Among almost 200,000 clones listed, roughly 90% were seen once. Residents of under 25 US areas, aged about 18 to 100 years, made up the participants. Two negative PCRs, clearance, or symptom resolution characterized the recovered Cohort 3 donors. The V and J ends lost 6 bases and 1 base, in that order; junction bases with no gene match: 8. The CDR3 has 15 amino acids. Germline CDR1 reads MNHEY; CDR2 reads SVGAGI. Sequencing was done on a sample of PBMCs or T cells enriched from blood (not recorded which). The chain has TRBV6-5 and TRBJ1-2, with TRBD1 matching over 7 bases. The TCR was taken from a young woman who had recovered from COVID-19. The CDR3 DNA is TGTGCCAGCAGCATGACAGGGTTATTTAACTATGGCTACACCTTC. Translated: CASSMTGLFNYGYTF.